This entry lists 18 T cell receptor beta chains sequenced from one sample in a study of blood T cell repertoires in COVID-19. Sequenced by immunoSEQ multiplex PCR; TCRdb stores in-frame clones only, minus some. The profile shows hundreds of thousands of clones, 86% of them singletons. The specimen sequenced was peripheral blood. The receptor set was obtained from a woman aged 25 to 39 with active or convalescent COVID-19.

The chain couples TRBV5-5 to TRBJ2-2, with D unresolved. CDR1 SGHKS and CDR2 YYEKEE come from the germline V gene (reference sequence). CDR3 length: 14 residues. Trimming cost V 5 bases and J 0 bases, with 8 bases left between them. The CDR3 nucleotides are TGTGCCAGCAGTCTCTATACGAACACCGGGGAGCTGTTTTTT. Its translation: CASSLYTNTGELFF.

The rearrangement joins TRBV6-5 to TRBJ2-3; D remains ambiguous. This CDR3 comprises 13 residues. Germline assignment: CDR1 MNHEY and CDR2 SVGAGI. The V and J ends lost 7 bases and 4 bases respectively, with 12 bases between them. CDR3 sequence: CASTNPPADTQYF. The CDR3 nucleotides read TGTGCCAGCACGAACCCGCCGGCAGATACGCAGTATTTT.

J is TRBJ2-4 and V is TRBV20-1; D ambiguous. Trimming pared 5 bases from V and 6 bases from J, leaving 8 bases between. The CDR3 extends over 11 amino acids. Germline V gene sequence: CDR1 DFQATT, CDR2 SNEGSKA (reference sequence). In DNA form, the CDR3 reads TGCAGTGCTCAGACTGTAAACATTCAGTACTTC. It yields the protein CSAQTVNIQYF.

This rearrangement joins TRBV6-5 to TRBJ2-1; TRBD2 agrees at 8 bases. Germline loops: CDR1 MNHEY, CDR2 SVGAGI. The CDR3 contains 14 residues. Trimming removed 7 bases from V and 6 bases from J; junction bases left unmatched: 8. The CDR3 DNA follows: TGTGCCAGCACGGGGGGGCCCGTACGCAATGAGCAGTTCTTC. It yields the protein CASTGGPVRNEQFF.

The CDR3 region is CASSTGLERTQYF. CDR3 DNA sequence: TGTGCCAGTAGTACAGGACTGGAACGAACCCAGTACTTC. The chain couples TRBV19 to TRBJ2-5; possible D gene TRBD2, 5 bases. Germline-derived CDR1 and CDR2 are LNHDA and SQIVND (reference sequence). V was trimmed by 4 bases and J by 8 bases, leaving 14 bases between them. This CDR3 contains 13 residues.

This chain connects TRBV13 to TRBJ1-2; TRBD1 might be the D (5 bases). Germline V gene lookup returns CDR1 PRHDT and CDR2 FYEKMQ (reference sequence). The CDR3 sequence is 14 residues long. V lost 3 bases, J lost 3 bases, and 11 bases lay in between. CDR3 residues: CASSLGGGYYGYTF. The CDR3 DNA sequence: TGTGCCAGCAGCTTGGGCGGGGGGTACTATGGCTACACCTTC.

Comment on this clone: Other DNA sequences in this specimen translate into the identical CDR3. V and J are TRBV27 and TRBJ1-2, with D perhaps matching TRBD1 (6 bases). The CDR3 sequence is 14 residues long. Germline loops: CDR1 MNHEY, CDR2 SMNVEV (reference sequence). V dropped 2 bases and J dropped 4 bases, with 11 bases sitting between them. Written as DNA, the CDR3 is TGTGCCAGCAGTTTAAGTGGACAGATCTATGGCTACACCTTC. Its translation is CASSLSGQIYGYTF.

CDR3 sequence (DNA): TGTGCCAGCAGTGAAATTTCTTCTGAAGCTTTCTTT. Encoded protein: CASSEISSEAFF. This chain uses TRBV6-1 with TRBJ1-1; no clear D gene. Germline V gives CDR1 MNHNS, CDR2 SASEGT. The CDR3 runs to 12 residues. V lost 2 bases and J lost 6, with 7 bases in between.

V is TRBV5-1 and J is TRBJ2-1; 7 bases align to TRBD2. There are 13 residues in the CDR3. V lost 6 bases and J lost 4; bases outside the gene matches: 4. The germline gives CDR1 SGHRS, CDR2 YFSETQ. DNA of the CDR3: TGCGCCAGCACGCCAGCGGGGTACAATGAGCAGTTCTTC. Its translation: CASTPAGYNEQFF.

CDR3 protein: CASSQELASGGGSSYNEQFF. CDR3 nucleotide sequence: TGCGCCAGCAGCCAAGAATTGGCTAGCGGGGGGGGGAGCTCCTACAATGAGCAGTTCTTC. The chain uses TRBV4-1 and TRBJ2-1, with 12 bases aligning to TRBD2. Germline CDR1 is MGHRA and CDR2 is YSYEKL. Trimming took 0 bases from V and 0 from J; bases not matched to a gene: 9. This CDR3 region has 20 residues.

The rearrangement uses TRBV4-1 and TRBJ2-1; D is unclear. The CDR3 contains 16 residues. Between the trimmed V and J ends, which lost 0 bases and 0 bases, there was a span of 9 bases. CDR1 MGHRA and CDR2 YSYEKL come from the germline V gene. The CDR3 DNA is TGCGCCAGCAGCCAAGAGGTACAGAGCTCCTACAATGAGCAGTTCTTC. Amino acid sequence: CASSQEVQSSYNEQFF.

About this clone: Different DNA sequences within this sample yield the same CDR3. The chain uses TRBV19 and TRBJ1-2; D call uncertain. V lost 7 bases and J lost 5, with 11 bases in between. CDR1 and CDR2 (germline): LNHDA, SQIVND (reference sequence). The CDR3 length is 12 residues. Here the CDR3 reads CASTTGSYGYTF. The CDR3, as DNA: TGTGCCAGTACGACGGGGTCATATGGCTACACCTTC.

This chain joins TRBV3-1 (or the pseudogene TRBV3-2) and TRBJ2-5; 8 nucleotides align to TRBD2. Trimming at V came to 0 bases and at J to 2 bases, leaving 20 bases not matched to a gene. Germline values: CDR1 LGHDT, CDR2 YNNKEL (reference sequence). CDR3 length: 21 amino acids. Written as DNA, the CDR3 is TGTGCCAGCAGCCAAGAAGTCGCGGGGGGCATGAACAGGGTTACACAAGAGACCCAGTACTTC. Translating it yields CASSQEVAGGMNRVTQETQYF.

Only one count was recorded for this clone. The chain employs TRBV7-2 and TRBJ2-2, with 9 bases lining up with TRBD2. The germline gives CDR1 SGHTA, CDR2 FQGNSA. The CDR3 spans 16 residues. J lost 6 bases, V lost 0 bases, and 5 bases had no gene match. The CDR3 reads CASSLALAGSSGELFF. DNA of the CDR3: TGTGCCAGCAGCTTAGCCCTAGCGGGGAGCTCCGGGGAGCTGTTTTTT.

This clone appeared a single time. The chain links TRBV7-8 to TRBJ2-7; 7 positions match TRBD2. Germline loops: CDR1 SGHVS, CDR2 FQNEAQ. There are 16 residues in the CDR3. The V and J ends lost 3 bases and 7 bases, in that order; junction bases with no gene match: 15. CDR3 nucleotide sequence: TGTGCCAGCAGCTTCCCCTCGGCGGGAGCCCCGGGAGAGCAGTACTTC. Translating gives CASSFPSAGAPGEQYF.

The J gene is TRBJ2-7, the V gene TRBV30; 9 bases are shared with TRBD1. The CDR3 is 14 residues long. CDR1 is GTSNPN and CDR2 is SVGIG in the germline V gene (reference sequence). The junction had 7 bases not matched to a gene; V was cut back by 1 base and J by 6 bases. CDR3 sequence (DNA): TGTGCCTGGAGTGGGGACAGGGCGCTGGCCGAGCAGTACTTC. Its protein product is CAWSGDRALAEQYF.

The genes are TRBV5-5 and TRBJ2-2, with 12 bases that match TRBD2. CDR3 length equals 18 residues. Trimming took 4 bases from V and 7 from J; bases not matched to a gene: 14. Germline V lookup: CDR1 SGHKS, CDR2 YYEKEE (reference sequence). CDR3 sequence: CASSTPSLAGGSHGELFF. CDR3 DNA: TGTGCCAGCAGCACCCCTTCACTAGCGGGAGGATCCCACGGGGAGCTGTTTTTT.

This clone has just one count. The rearrangement joins TRBV5-1 to TRBJ1-1; D gene ambiguous. Looked up from germline, CDR1 is SGHRS and CDR2 is YFSETQ. Deletions cut 1 base from V and 1 base from J, with 5 bases between. The CDR3 is 13 amino acids. CDR3 in DNA: TGCGCCAGCAGCTTGATCCAGAACACTGAAGCTTTCTTT. Translating gives CASSLIQNTEAFF.